This T cell receptor beta chain was identified during a study of T cell repertoires in cytomegalovirus infection. Study findings and constraints: Carriers of CMV plus the relevant HLA were identified by cumulative public TCR beta family frequency. HLA-C-restricted CMV clonotypes gave the most frequent clonotype in two of eight donors.

TCRdb reprocessed the reads via MiXCR and lists one record per CDR3 protein. The table records 650,000 to 900,000 distinct CDR3 sequences, approximately 32% of them present only once. Germline V CDR1 and CDR2: LNHDA, SQIVND (reference sequence). Unmatched junction bases numbered 12, after V lost 7 bases and J lost 4 bases. The length of the CDR3 is 17 residues. This clonotype was observed a handful of times. As yet, its antigen is unknown. Here the sequenced sample was cultured CD8+ T cells from PBMCs, taken from culture after CMV antigen stimulation. This TCR came from a human donor in good health (CMV status not recorded). Some clones in this sample may be carry-over from other donors' samples. The gene calls are TRBV19 and TRBJ2-2, with 10 bases fitting TRBD1. As DNA, the CDR3 is TGTGCCAGTACTGATCAGGGACAGGGGTTTGGCACCGGGGAGCTGTTTTTT. Protein: CASTDQGQGFGTGELFF.